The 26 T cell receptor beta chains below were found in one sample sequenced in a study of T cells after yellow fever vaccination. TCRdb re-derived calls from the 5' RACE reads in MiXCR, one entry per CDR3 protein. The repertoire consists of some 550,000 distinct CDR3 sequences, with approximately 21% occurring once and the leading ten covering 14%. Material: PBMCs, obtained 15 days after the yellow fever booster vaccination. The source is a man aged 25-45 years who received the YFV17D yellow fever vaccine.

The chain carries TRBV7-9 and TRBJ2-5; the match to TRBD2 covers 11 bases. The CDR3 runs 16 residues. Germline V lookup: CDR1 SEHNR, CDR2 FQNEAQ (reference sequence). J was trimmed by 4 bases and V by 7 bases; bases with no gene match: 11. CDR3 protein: CASTRLAGRTGETQYF. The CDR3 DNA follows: TGTGCCAGCACCAGACTAGCGGGAAGGACGGGAGAGACCCAGTACTTC.

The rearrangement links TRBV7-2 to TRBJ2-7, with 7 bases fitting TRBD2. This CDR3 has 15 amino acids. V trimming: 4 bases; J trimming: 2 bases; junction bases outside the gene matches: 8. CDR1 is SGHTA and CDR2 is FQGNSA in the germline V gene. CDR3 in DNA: TGTGCCAGCAGCTACCTGCGGGGGAGTACCTACGAGCAGTACTTC. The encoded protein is CASSYLRGSTYEQYF.

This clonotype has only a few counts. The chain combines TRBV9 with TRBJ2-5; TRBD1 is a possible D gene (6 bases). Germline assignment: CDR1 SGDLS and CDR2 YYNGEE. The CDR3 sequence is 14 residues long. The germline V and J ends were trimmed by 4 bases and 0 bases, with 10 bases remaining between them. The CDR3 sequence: CASSPWTDQETQYF. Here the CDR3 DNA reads TGTGCCAGCAGCCCCTGGACAGACCAAGAGACCCAGTACTTC.

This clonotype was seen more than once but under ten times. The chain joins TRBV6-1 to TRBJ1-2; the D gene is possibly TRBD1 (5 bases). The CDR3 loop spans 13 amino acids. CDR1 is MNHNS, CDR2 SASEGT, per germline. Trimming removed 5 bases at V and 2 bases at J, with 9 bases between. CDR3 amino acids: CASSPGRNYGYTF. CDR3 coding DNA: TGTGCCAGCAGTCCGGGACGCAACTATGGCTACACCTTC.

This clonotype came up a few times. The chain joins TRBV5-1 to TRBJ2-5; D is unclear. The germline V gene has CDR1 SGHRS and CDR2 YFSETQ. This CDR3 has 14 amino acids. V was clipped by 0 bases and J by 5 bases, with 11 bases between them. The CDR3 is CASSLGRSTETQYF. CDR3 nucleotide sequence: TGCGCCAGCAGCTTGGGCAGGAGTACGGAGACCCAGTACTTC.

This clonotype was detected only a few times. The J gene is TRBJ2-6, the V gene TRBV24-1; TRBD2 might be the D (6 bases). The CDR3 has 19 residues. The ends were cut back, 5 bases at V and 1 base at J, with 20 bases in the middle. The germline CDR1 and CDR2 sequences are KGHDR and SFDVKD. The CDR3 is CATSGTGSQGGSGANVLTF. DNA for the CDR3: TGTGCCACCAGTGGCACTGGGAGTCAGGGAGGTTCTGGGGCCAACGTCCTGACTTTC.

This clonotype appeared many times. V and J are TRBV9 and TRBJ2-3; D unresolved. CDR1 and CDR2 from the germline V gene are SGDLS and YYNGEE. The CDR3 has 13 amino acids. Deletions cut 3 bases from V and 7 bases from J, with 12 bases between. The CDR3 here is CASSALTVHTQYF. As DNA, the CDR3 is TGTGCCAGCAGCGCTCTGACCGTGCATACGCAGTATTTT.

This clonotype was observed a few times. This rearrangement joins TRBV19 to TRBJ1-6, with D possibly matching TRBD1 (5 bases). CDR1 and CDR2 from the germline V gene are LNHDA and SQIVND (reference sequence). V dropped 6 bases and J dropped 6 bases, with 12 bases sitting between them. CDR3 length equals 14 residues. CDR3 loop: CASRPGRGNSPLHF. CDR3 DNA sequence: TGTGCCAGTAGACCGGGACGGGGTAATTCACCCCTCCACTTT.

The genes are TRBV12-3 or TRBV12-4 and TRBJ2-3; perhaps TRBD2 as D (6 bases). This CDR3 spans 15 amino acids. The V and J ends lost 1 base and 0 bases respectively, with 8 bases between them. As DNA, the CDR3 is TGTGCCAGCAGTTTAGGGGCGGGAAGCACAGATACGCAGTATTTT. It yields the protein CASSLGAGSTDTQYF.

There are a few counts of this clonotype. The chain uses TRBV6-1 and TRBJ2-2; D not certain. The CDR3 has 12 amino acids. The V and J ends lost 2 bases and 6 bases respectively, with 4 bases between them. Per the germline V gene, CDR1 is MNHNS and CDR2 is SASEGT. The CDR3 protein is CASSERSGELFF. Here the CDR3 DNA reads TGTGCCAGCAGTGAACGGTCCGGGGAGCTGTTTTTT.

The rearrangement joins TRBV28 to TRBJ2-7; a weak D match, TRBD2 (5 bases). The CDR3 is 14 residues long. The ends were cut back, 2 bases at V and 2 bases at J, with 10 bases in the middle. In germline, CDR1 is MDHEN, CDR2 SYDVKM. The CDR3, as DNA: TGTGCCAGCAGTTTAGTAGCGACTCCCTACGAGCAGTACTTC. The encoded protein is CASSLVATPYEQYF.

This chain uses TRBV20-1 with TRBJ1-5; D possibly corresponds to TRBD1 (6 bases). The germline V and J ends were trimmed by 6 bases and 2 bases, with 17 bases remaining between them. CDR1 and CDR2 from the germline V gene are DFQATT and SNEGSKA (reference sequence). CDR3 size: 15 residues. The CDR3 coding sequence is TGCAGTGCCTCGGCGGGGGGCTTCGGCAATCAGCCCCAGCATTTT. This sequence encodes CSASAGGFGNQPQHF.

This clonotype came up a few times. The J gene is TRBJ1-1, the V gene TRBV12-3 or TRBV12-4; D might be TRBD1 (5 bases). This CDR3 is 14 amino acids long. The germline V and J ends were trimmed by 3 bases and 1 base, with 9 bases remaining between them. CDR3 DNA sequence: TGTGCCAGCAGTTTCAGTCAGGGGAACACTGAAGCTTTCTTT. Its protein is CASSFSQGNTEAFF.

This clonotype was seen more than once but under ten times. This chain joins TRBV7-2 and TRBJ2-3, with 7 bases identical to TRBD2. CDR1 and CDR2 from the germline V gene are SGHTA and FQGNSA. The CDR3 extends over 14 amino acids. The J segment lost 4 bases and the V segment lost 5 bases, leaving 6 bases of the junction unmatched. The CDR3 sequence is CASSLGGYPDTQYF. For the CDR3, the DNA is TGTGCCAGCAGCCTGGGGGGGTACCCAGATACGCAGTATTTT.

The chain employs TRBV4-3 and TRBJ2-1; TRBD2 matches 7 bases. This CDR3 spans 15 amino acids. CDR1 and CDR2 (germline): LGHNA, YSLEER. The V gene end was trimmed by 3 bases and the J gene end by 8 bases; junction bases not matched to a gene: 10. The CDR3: CASSQSSGSLYEQFF. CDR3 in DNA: TGCGCCAGCAGCCAGTCTAGCGGTTCGCTCTATGAGCAGTTCTTC.

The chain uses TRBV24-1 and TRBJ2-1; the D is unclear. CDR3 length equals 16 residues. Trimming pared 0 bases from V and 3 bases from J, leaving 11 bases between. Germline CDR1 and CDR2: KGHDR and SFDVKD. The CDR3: CATSDLDGSSYNEQFF. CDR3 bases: TGTGCCACCAGTGATTTGGATGGTAGCAGCTACAATGAGCAGTTCTTC.

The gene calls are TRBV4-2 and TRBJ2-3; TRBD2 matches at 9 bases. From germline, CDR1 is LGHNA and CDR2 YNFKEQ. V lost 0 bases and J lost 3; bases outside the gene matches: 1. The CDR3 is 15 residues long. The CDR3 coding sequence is TGTGCCAGCAGCCAAGAACTAGCGGGTACAGATACGCAGTATTTT. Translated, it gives CASSQELAGTDTQYF.

The CDR3 loop reads CASSQSGCTYEQYF. The CDR3 DNA follows: TGCGCCAGCAGTCAATCAGGGTGTACCTACGAGCAGTACTTC. The J gene is TRBJ2-7, the V gene TRBV23-1; no reliable D call. TRBV23-1 is identified as an open reading frame with a role that is uncertain. Trimming removed 0 bases from V and 2 bases from J, with 8 bases in between. The CDR3 has 14 residues.

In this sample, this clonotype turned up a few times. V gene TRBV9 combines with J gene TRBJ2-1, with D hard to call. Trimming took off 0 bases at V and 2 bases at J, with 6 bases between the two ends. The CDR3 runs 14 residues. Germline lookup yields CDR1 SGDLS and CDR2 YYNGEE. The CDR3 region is CASSVAPTYNEQFF. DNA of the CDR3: TGTGCCAGCAGCGTAGCCCCGACCTACAATGAGCAGTTCTTC. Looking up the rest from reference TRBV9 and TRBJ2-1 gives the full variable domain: DSGVTQTPKHLITATGQRVTLRCSPRSGDLSVYWYQQSLDQGLQFLIQYYNGEERAKGNILERFSAQQFPDLHSELNLSSLELGDSALYFCASSVAPTYNEQFFGPGTRLTVL.

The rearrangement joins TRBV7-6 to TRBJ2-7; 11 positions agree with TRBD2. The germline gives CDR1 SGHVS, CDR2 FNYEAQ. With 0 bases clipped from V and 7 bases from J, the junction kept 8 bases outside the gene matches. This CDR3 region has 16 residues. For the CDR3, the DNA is TGTGCCAGCAGCTTAGCTGTAGCGGGAGGGCGAGGGGAGCAGTACTTC. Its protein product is CASSLAVAGGRGEQYF.

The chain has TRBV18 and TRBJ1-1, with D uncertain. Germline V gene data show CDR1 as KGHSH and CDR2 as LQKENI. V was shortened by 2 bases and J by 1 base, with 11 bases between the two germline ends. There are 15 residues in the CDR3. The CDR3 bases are TGTGCCAGCTCACCAGACGTCCTCTGGAACACTGAAGCTTTCTTT. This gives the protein CASSPDVLWNTEAFF.

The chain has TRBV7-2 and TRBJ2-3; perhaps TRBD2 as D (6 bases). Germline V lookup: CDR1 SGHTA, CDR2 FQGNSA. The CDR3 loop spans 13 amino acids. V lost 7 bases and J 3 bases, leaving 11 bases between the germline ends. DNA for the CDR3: TGTGCCAGCACCATTGGGGGGACAGATACGCAGTATTTT. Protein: CASTIGGTDTQYF.

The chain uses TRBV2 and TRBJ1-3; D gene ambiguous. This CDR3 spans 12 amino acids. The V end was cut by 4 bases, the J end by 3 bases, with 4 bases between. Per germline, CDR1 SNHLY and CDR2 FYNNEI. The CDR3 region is CASSVGGNTIYF. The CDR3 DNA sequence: TGTGCCAGCAGTGTCGGTGGAAACACCATATATTTT.

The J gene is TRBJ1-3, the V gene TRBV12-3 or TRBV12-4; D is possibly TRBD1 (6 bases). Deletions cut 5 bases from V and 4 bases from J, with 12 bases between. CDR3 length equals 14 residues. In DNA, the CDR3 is TGTGCCAGCAGTCGGGACACGTCCGGAAACACCATATATTTT. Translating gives CASSRDTSGNTIYF.

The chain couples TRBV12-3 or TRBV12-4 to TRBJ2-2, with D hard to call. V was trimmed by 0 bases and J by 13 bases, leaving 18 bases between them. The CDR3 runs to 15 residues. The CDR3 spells CASSLAPRGRKLLFF. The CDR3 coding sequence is TGTGCCAGCAGTTTAGCGCCCCGTGGCCGAAAGCTGCTGTTTTTT.

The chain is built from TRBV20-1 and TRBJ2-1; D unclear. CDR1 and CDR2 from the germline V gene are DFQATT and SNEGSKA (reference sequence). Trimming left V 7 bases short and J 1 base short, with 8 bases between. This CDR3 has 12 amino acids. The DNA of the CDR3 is TGCAGTGTGGGGATGTCCTACAATGAGCAGTTCTTC. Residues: CSVGMSYNEQFF.